Shown below are 17 T cell receptor beta chains from a single sample sequenced in a study of T cells in Graves' hyperthyroidism and ophthalmopathy. The source material, RNA transcripts, was used to amplify TCR beta CDR3 regions. TCR CDR3 regions were first amplified by RT-PCR with HTBI primers. One entry per CDR3 protein results from TCRdb running MiXCR on the multiplex PCR reads. The data show about 330,000 distinct CDR3 sequences, roughly 15% seen once. The source material was blood. These TCRs come from a woman aged 40 to 49 with Graves' ophthalmopathy.

This clonotype was observed at least ten times. The chain joins TRBV5-1 to TRBJ2-3, with 9 nucleotides matching TRBD1. Germline V lookup: CDR1 SGHRS, CDR2 YFSETQ. The CDR3 runs to 15 residues. V lost 3 bases, J lost 5 bases, and 7 bases stayed unmatched. CDR3 region: CASSSLSTGGDTQYF. CDR3 nucleotides: TGCGCCAGCAGCTCGTTATCGACAGGGGGAGATACGCAGTATTTT.

CDR3 coding DNA: TGCAGTGCTAGAGATACCAGGATGCCTGAGTATGGCTACACCTTC. As protein: CSARDTRMPEYGYTF. J is TRBJ1-2 and V is TRBV20-1; D gene uncertain. V dropped 0 bases and J dropped 5 bases, with 16 bases sitting between them. Germline V gives CDR1 DFQATT, CDR2 SNEGSKA (reference sequence). CDR3 length equals 15 residues.

The table lists this clonotype with many counts. The chain employs TRBV6-1 and TRBJ1-1; the D gene is possibly TRBD1 (5 bases). V lost 6 bases and J 3 bases, leaving 17 bases between the germline ends. CDR3 size: 15 residues. Germline V lookup: CDR1 MNHNS, CDR2 SASEGT. CDR3 region: CASRKQQVLHTEAFF. The CDR3 nucleotides read TGTGCCAGCAGGAAACAACAGGTTTTGCACACTGAAGCTTTCTTT.

This clonotype was seen repeatedly, ten times or more. The V gene is TRBV7-8, the J gene TRBJ2-7; D remains unclear. The CDR3 consists of 13 residues. With 0 bases removed from V and 2 bases from J, the gap between germline ends came to 5 bases. In germline, CDR1 is SGHVS, CDR2 FQNEAQ. The CDR3 region is CASSLASAYEQYF. In nucleotides, the CDR3 is TGTGCCAGCAGCTTAGCGAGCGCCTACGAGCAGTACTTC.

The sample holds one count of this clonotype. This chain joins TRBV5-1 and TRBJ2-1; perhaps TRBD1 as D (5 bases). CDR1 SGHRS and CDR2 YFSETQ come from the germline V gene. Trimming shortened V by 2 bases and J by 2 bases, and 11 bases separated the two germline ends. The CDR3 has 15 residues. The CDR3 is CASSFQGLAYNEQFF. The CDR3, as DNA: TGCGCCAGCAGCTTTCAGGGATTAGCCTACAATGAGCAGTTCTTC.

This clonotype was found many times. The chain uses TRBV28 and TRBJ2-7, with TRBD1 matching over 8 bases. Germline loops: CDR1 MDHEN, CDR2 SYDVKM. This CDR3 is 16 amino acids long. V dropped 6 bases and J dropped 0; count of bases not matched to a gene: 10. The CDR3 protein is CASSPPWTGRSYEQYF. The CDR3 nucleotides are TGTGCCAGCAGCCCGCCGTGGACAGGGCGCTCCTACGAGCAGTACTTC.

This clonotype appeared many times. This chain uses TRBV2 with TRBJ1-1; TRBD1 matches 7 bases. CDR1 is SNHLY, CDR2 FYNNEI, per germline. The trim removed 4 bases at V and 6 bases at J, leaving 11 bases unmatched. CDR3 length: 15 residues. The CDR3 loop reads CASSGGDRVRAEAFF. The DNA of the CDR3 is TGTGCCAGCAGTGGGGGCGACAGGGTACGCGCTGAAGCTTTCTTT.

This clonotype was picked up many times. This chain links TRBV13 with TRBJ1-2; TRBD1 matches at 9 bases. Germline-derived CDR1 and CDR2 are PRHDT and FYEKMQ (reference sequence). The CDR3 extends over 16 amino acids. With V trimmed by 5 bases and J by 2 bases, 9 bases remained unmatched. The CDR3, as DNA: TGTGCCAGCAGCCCCCGACGCGGGACAGGGAACTATGGCTACACCTTC. Amino acid sequence: CASSPRRGTGNYGYTF.

The rearrangement joins TRBV6-2 or TRBV6-3 to TRBJ2-5; D is unclear. The CDR3 length is 12 residues. Germline assignment: CDR1 MNHEY and CDR2 SVGEGT. V was cut by 6 bases and J by 5 bases, with 10 bases left in between. The CDR3 DNA follows: TGTGCCAGCAGAGACAATACGGAGACCCAGTACTTC. It yields the protein CASRDNTETQYF.

The chain couples TRBV7-2 to TRBJ1-1; possible D gene TRBD1, 5 bases. The CDR3 totals 15 residues. Germline V gene data show CDR1 as SGHTA and CDR2 as FQGNSA. V was clipped by 5 bases and J by 6 bases, with 19 bases between them. The CDR3 spells CASSLLPGGGAEAFF. The CDR3, as DNA: TGTGCCAGCAGCCTACTCCCCGGGGGGGGGGCTGAAGCTTTCTTT. Looking up the rest from reference TRBV7-2 and TRBJ1-1 gives the full variable domain: GAGVSQSPSNKVTEKGKDVELRCDPISGHTALYWYRQSLGQGLEFLIYFQGNSAPDKSGLPSDRFSAERTGGSVSTLTIQRTQQEDSAVYLCASSLLPGGGAEAFFGQGTRLTVV.

The V gene is TRBV20-1, the J gene TRBJ2-3; 8 bases line up with TRBD1. V lost 6 bases to trimming and J lost 0 bases; unmatched junction nucleotides: 11. Germline CDR1 and CDR2: DFQATT and SNEGSKA (reference sequence). This CDR3 region has 16 residues. The CDR3 here is CSAGHGTGTSTDTQYF. Here the CDR3 DNA reads TGCAGTGCCGGACACGGGACAGGTACTAGCACAGATACGCAGTATTTT.

This chain joins TRBV20-1 and TRBJ2-5; D is uncertain. Trimming left V 5 bases short and J 5 bases short, with 12 bases between. From germline, CDR1 is DFQATT and CDR2 SNEGSKA (reference sequence). This CDR3 has 12 amino acids. The CDR3 bases are TGCAGTGCTGGACCCATGGGGGAGACCCAGTACTTC. It is translated as CSAGPMGETQYF.

This chain links TRBV29-1 with TRBJ2-2; 8 nucleotides agree with TRBD1. This CDR3 comprises 18 residues. Trimming at V came to 3 bases and at J to 6 bases, leaving 18 bases not matched to a gene. The germline V gene encodes CDR1 SQVTM and CDR2 ANQGSEA. The CDR3 here is CSVEGFRGRTGFPGELFF. The CDR3 nucleotides read TGCAGCGTTGAGGGGTTCCGGGGGAGGACAGGGTTTCCCGGGGAGCTGTTTTTT.

This clonotype has only a few counts. This clone may be a read error of a much larger clone one base away. The chain carries TRBV11-2 and TRBJ1-1; the D gene is possibly TRBD1 (6 bases). Germline V CDR1 and CDR2: SGHAT, FQNNGV. Trimming cost V 4 bases and J 6 bases, with 21 bases left between them. This CDR3 is built from 16 residues. CDR3 residues: CASSSTQGLGLAEAFF. The CDR3 DNA follows: TGTGCCAGCAGCTCAACTCAGGGGTTAGGGTTAGCTGAAGCTTTCTTT. Full variable domain (missing parts from reference TRBV11-2 and TRBJ1-1): EAGVAQSPRYKIIEKRQSVAFWCNPISGHATLYWYQQILGQGPKLLIQFQNNGVVDDSQLPKDRFSAERLKGVDSTLKIQPAKLEDSAVYLCASSSTQGLGLAEAFFGQGTRLTVV.

This clonotype was counted many times. The J gene is TRBJ2-7, the V gene TRBV11-2; D is possibly TRBD1 (6 bases). Germline CDR1 and CDR2: SGHAT and FQNNGV. V lost 5 bases and J 3 bases, leaving 23 bases between the germline ends. The CDR3 runs 17 residues. CDR3 nucleotides: TGTGCCAGCAGCCGCACCCCGGGACACTTAACTGTCTACGAGCAGTACTTC. Its protein product is CASSRTPGHLTVYEQYF. The full variable domain, rest sourced from reference TRBV11-2 and TRBJ2-7, is EAGVAQSPRYKIIEKRQSVAFWCNPISGHATLYWYQQILGQGPKLLIQFQNNGVVDDSQLPKDRFSAERLKGVDSTLKIQPAKLEDSAVYLCASSRTPGHLTVYEQYFGPGTRLTVT.

The genes are TRBV5-6 and TRBJ2-3; 7 bases agree with TRBD2. CDR3 length: 16 amino acids. CDR1 and CDR2 (germline): SGHDT, YYEEEE. The junction had 7 bases not matched to a gene; V was cut back by 3 bases and J by 0 bases. CDR3 in amino acids: CASSSNSGLSTDTQYF. The CDR3 DNA is TGTGCCAGCAGCTCCAATAGCGGGCTTAGCACAGATACGCAGTATTTT.

This clonotype was recorded many times. The chain couples TRBV28 to TRBJ1-5; no definite D call. The V end was cut by 7 bases, the J end by 10 bases, with 14 bases between. From germline, CDR1 is MDHEN and CDR2 SYDVKM. The CDR3 spans 12 residues. The CDR3 sequence is CASTSPVRPQHF. Written as DNA, the CDR3 is TGTGCCAGCACCTCCCCGGTCAGACCCCAGCATTTT.